This T cell receptor (beta chain) was profiled in a study of OX40 agonist ivuxolimab in advanced cancers. A remark on this clone: Antigen specificity is unknown.

Study-wide points: The CD4+ and CD8+ T cells in the blood had expanded clonally by week 6 at 0.1 to 3.0 mg/kg.

Autoimmune disease history or systemic immunosuppression excluded patients. Method: immunoSEQ multiplex PCR; TCRdb's copy keeps in-frame clones and lacks some. The data hold tens of thousands of clones, with about 91% observed a single time. Trimming removed 2 bases at V and 6 bases at J, with 5 bases between. This CDR3 region has 12 residues. CDR1 is SGHAT and CDR2 is FQNNGV in the germline V gene. This receptor was obtained from an adult with an advanced solid tumor such as melanoma, head and neck, liver or kidney cancer. The rearrangement uses TRBV11-2 and TRBJ2-1; D is ambiguous. The sample here was CD4+ or CD8+ T cells sorted from blood, taken in a trial of the OX40 agonist ivuxolimab. The CDR3 here is CASSLILNEQFF. CDR3 nucleotides: TGTGCCAGCAGCTTAATACTCAATGAGCAGTTCTTC. Combining the CDR3 with reference TRBV11-2 and TRBJ2-1 gives the whole variable domain EAGVAQSPRYKIIEKRQSVAFWCNPISGHATLYWYQQILGQGPKLLIQFQNNGVVDDSQLPKDRFSAERLKGVDSTLKIQPAKLEDSAVYLCASSLILNEQFFGPGTRLTVL.